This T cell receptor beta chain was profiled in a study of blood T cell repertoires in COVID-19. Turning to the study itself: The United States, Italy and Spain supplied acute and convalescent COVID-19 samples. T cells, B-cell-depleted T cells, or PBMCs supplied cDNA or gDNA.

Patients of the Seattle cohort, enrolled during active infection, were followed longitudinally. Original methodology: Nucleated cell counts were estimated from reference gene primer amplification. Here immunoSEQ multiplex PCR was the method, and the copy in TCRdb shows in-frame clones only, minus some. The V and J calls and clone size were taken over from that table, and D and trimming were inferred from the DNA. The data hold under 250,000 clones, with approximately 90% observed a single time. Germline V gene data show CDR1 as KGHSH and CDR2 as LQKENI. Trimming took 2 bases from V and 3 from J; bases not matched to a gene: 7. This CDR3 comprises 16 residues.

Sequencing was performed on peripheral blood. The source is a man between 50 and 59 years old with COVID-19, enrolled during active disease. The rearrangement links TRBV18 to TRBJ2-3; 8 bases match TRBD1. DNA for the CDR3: TGTGCCAGCTCACCAGCCGGGACAGGACCTACAGATACGCAGTATTTT. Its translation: CASSPAGTGPTDTQYF.